This TCR beta chain stems from a study of blood T cell repertoires in COVID-19. Here immunoSEQ multiplex PCR was the method, and the copy in TCRdb shows in-frame clones only, minus some. The sample contains about 270,000 clones, around 91% of which appear only once. Trimming shortened V by 5 bases and J by 11 bases, and 21 bases separated the two germline ends. Germline V CDR1 and CDR2: SGHTA, FQGTGA. This CDR3 is 14 amino acids long. The chain carries TRBV7-3 and TRBJ1-1; no clear D gene. This receptor was identified in a woman under 30 who had recovered from COVID-19. Sequences were obtained from PBMCs or T cells enriched from blood (not recorded which). CDR3 DNA sequence: TGTGCCAGCAGCCCAGGTGGGCAGCCAGCTTGGGCTTTCTTT. Protein product: CASSPGGQPAWAFF.